The clone carrying this T cell receptor beta chain came up a few times. What it binds is unknown. This specimen belongs to a study of Graves' ophthalmopathy and Graves' hyperthyroidism. The CDR3 runs 18 residues. Trimming shortened V by 2 bases and J by 0 bases, and 15 bases separated the two germline ends. Looked up from germline, CDR1 is SGHRS and CDR2 is YFSETQ. Amplified TCR beta CDR3 regions were obtained using RNA transcripts as template. First-round RT-PCR relied on HTBI primers, and a second-round multiplex PCR came next. Each CDR3 protein is one row after TCRdb ran MiXCR on the multiplex PCR reads. The sample comprises 620,000 or so distinct CDR3 sequences, about a fifth of which are singletons, and approximately 6.5% rests with the top ten. Study-level results: Ophthalmopathy progression was predicted by the model at roughly 66% sensitivity and approximately 72% specificity.

Sequenced sample: peripheral blood. This chain connects TRBV5-1 to TRBJ2-6; D gene uncertain. This TCR was sampled from a woman aged 18 to 35 with stable Graves' hyperthyroidism. Some clones in this sample may be carry-over from other donors' samples. The chain's CDR3 is CASSLRSLVFSGANVLTF. The CDR3 DNA reads TGCGCCAGCAGCTTAAGGAGTCTTGTTTTCTCTGGGGCCAACGTCCTGACTTTC.